The 32 T cell receptor beta chains presented below share a single source sample, sequenced in a study of T cell changes during pregnancy in multiple sclerosis. Data came from immunoSEQ multiplex PCR; TCRdb stores just in-frame clones and leaves some out. The sample shows over 85,000 clones, approximately 90% of them seen only once. The starting material was peripheral blood, obtained in the second trimester of pregnancy. The source is a female donor in good health, enrolled as a control in a pregnancy study.

This clone has a single count. This chain connects TRBV19 to TRBJ1-6; D gene uncertain. The V end lost 4 bases, the J end lost 9 bases, and 7 bases lay between the germline ends. This CDR3 is built from 12 residues. Germline V gives CDR1 LNHDA, CDR2 SQIVND (reference sequence). CDR3: CASSSLSSPLHF. The DNA of the CDR3 is TGTGCCAGTAGTAGTCTGAGTTCACCCCTCCACTTT.

The chain employs TRBV5-6 and TRBJ2-5; 7 nucleotides line up with TRBD2. CDR3 length: 13 residues. Unmatched junction bases numbered 2, after V lost 4 bases and J lost 2 bases. Germline values: CDR1 SGHDT, CDR2 YYEEEE. The CDR3 DNA reads as TGTGCCAGCAGCCCGGGACTACAAGAGACCCAGTACTTC. This gives the protein CASSPGLQETQYF.

The V call is TRBV5-8, the J call TRBJ1-5; no clear D. The CDR3 spans 12 residues. Trimming removed 5 bases from V and 3 bases from J, with 6 bases in between. In germline, CDR1 is SGHTS, CDR2 YDEGEE. CDR3 in amino acids: CASRQNNQPQHF. For the CDR3, the DNA is TGTGCCAGCAGACAGAACAATCAGCCCCAGCATTTT.

This rearrangement joins TRBV7-2 to TRBJ2-7; the match to TRBD2 covers 14 bases. V was clipped by 5 bases and J by 7 bases; unmatched bases: 13. Germline values: CDR1 SGHTA, CDR2 FQGNSA. This CDR3 is 17 amino acids long. The CDR3 region has the DNA TGTGCCAGCAGCGCACGACTAGCGGGAGGGGCCCCTAGGGAGCAGTACTTC. Residues: CASSARLAGGAPREQYF.

This clone was picked up a small number of times. The chain couples TRBV5-1 to TRBJ1-6, with D tentatively TRBD1 (6 bases). CDR3 length: 17 residues. Per the germline V gene, CDR1 is SGHRS and CDR2 is YFSETQ. Trimming stripped 0 bases from V and 6 bases from J, with 16 bases between. CDR3 sequence: CASSLELQGRGNSPLHF. In DNA form, the CDR3 reads TGCGCCAGCAGCTTGGAATTACAGGGAAGAGGTAATTCACCCCTCCACTTT. Supplemented by reference TRBV5-1 and TRBJ1-6, the full variable domain reads KAGVTQTPRYLIKTRGQQVTLSCSPISGHRSVSWYQQTPGQGLQFLFEYFSETQRNKGNFPGRFSGRQFSNSRSEMNVSTLELGDSALYLCASSLELQGRGNSPLHFGNGTRLTVT.

The chain is built from TRBV27 and TRBJ2-1, with D possibly TRBD2 on 6 matching bases. This CDR3 contains 16 residues. Germline V gene sequence: CDR1 MNHEY, CDR2 SMNVEV (reference sequence). V was cut by 2 bases and J by 2 bases, with 13 bases left in between. This CDR3 reads CASSLISPSAYNEQFF. The CDR3 DNA reads TGTGCCAGCAGTTTAATTTCCCCTAGCGCCTACAATGAGCAGTTCTTC.

This chain joins TRBV19 and TRBJ2-7; D is perhaps TRBD1 (5 bases). CDR1 is LNHDA, CDR2 SQIVND, per germline (reference sequence). This CDR3 comprises 14 residues. V was shortened by 3 bases and J by 0 bases, with 9 bases between the two germline ends. The CDR3 coding sequence is TGTGCCAGTAGTATCCAGACAGACTCCTACGAGCAGTACTTC. Residues: CASSIQTDSYEQYF.

A single count supports this clone. This chain connects TRBV6-5 to TRBJ1-1; no reliable D call. V dropped 10 bases and J dropped 1 base, with 7 bases sitting between them. This CDR3 spans 11 amino acids. Germline CDR1 MNHEY, CDR2 SVGAGI. The CDR3 bases are TGTGCCACCCTCGGGAACACTGAAGCTTTCTTT. Amino acid sequence: CATLGNTEAFF.

The chain links TRBV7-9 to TRBJ1-6; D unclear. CDR1 SEHNR and CDR2 FQNEAQ come from the germline V gene (reference sequence). V lost 1 base and J lost 7, with 11 bases in between. This CDR3 is 15 amino acids long. CDR3 protein: CASSLGGGNNSPLHF. The CDR3 nucleotides are TGTGCCAGCAGCTTAGGGGGAGGGAACAATTCACCCCTCCACTTT.

The chain links TRBV4-2 to TRBJ2-1, with D perhaps matching TRBD2 (5 bases). The CDR3 totals 14 residues. Germline assignment: CDR1 LGHNA and CDR2 YNFKEQ. The V gene lost 0 bases and the J gene lost 9 bases, with 12 bases spanning the gap. CDR3 sequence (DNA): TGTGCCAGCAGCCAAGACAGGAGGACGGGTGAGCAGTTCTTC. Amino acids: CASSQDRRTGEQFF.

This rearrangement joins TRBV10-3 to TRBJ2-2; no firm D call. Germline V gene data show CDR1 as ENHRY and CDR2 as SYGVKD. The length of the CDR3 is 14 residues. V was cut by 7 bases and J by 2 bases, with 11 bases left in between. The CDR3: CAITLGSNTGELFF. The CDR3 DNA follows: TGTGCCATCACCCTAGGATCCAACACCGGGGAGCTGTTTTTT.

V gene TRBV9 combines with J gene TRBJ2-5; tentatively, D is TRBD2 (6 bases). Germline CDR1 reads SGDLS; CDR2 reads YYNGEE. The V and J ends lost 1 base and 0 bases respectively, with 10 bases between them. The CDR3 runs 15 residues. The CDR3 loop is CASSVFGRYQETQYF. CDR3 in DNA: TGTGCCAGCAGCGTATTTGGGAGGTACCAAGAGACCCAGTACTTC.

The V call is TRBV4-1, the J call TRBJ1-5; D may be TRBD1 (5 bases). CDR1 and CDR2 from the germline V gene are MGHRA and YSYEKL. V lost 0 bases and J 0 bases, leaving 6 bases between the germline ends. The CDR3 contains 15 residues. The CDR3 sequence: CASSQEQGSNQPQHF. CDR3 bases: TGCGCCAGCAGCCAAGAGCAGGGTAGCAATCAGCCCCAGCATTTT.

The gene calls are TRBV7-2 and TRBJ1-1; tentative D call: TRBD1 (6 bases). CDR3 size: 14 residues. The ends were cut back, 1 base at V and 13 bases at J, with 19 bases in the middle. The germline CDR1 and CDR2 sequences are SGHTA and FQGNSA. CDR3 DNA: TGTGCCAGCAGCTTAGGAACCCAGGGGAATGAGGGTTTCTTT. This translates into CASSLGTQGNEGFF.

This chain joins TRBV2 and TRBJ1-2; no clear D gene. The V gene's germline CDR1 is SNHLY and CDR2 FYNNEI. The CDR3 sequence is 13 residues long. V was pared by 5 bases and J by 8 bases, with 15 bases between. CDR3 bases: TGTGCCAGCAGTCCCCGGACTGCAGAAGGCTACACCTTC. As protein: CASSPRTAEGYTF.

The rearrangement links TRBV18 to TRBJ2-1; D possibly corresponds to TRBD2 (6 bases). Germline loops: CDR1 KGHSH, CDR2 LQKENI. V lost 1 base to trimming and J lost 7 bases, with 14 bases between them. There are 15 residues in the CDR3. Here the CDR3 reads CASSPLLGGRNEQFF. CDR3 sequence (DNA): TGTGCCAGCTCACCACTACTTGGAGGGAGGAATGAGCAGTTCTTC.

The V call is TRBV10-3, the J call TRBJ2-7, with D possibly TRBD1 on 6 matching bases. Germline loops: CDR1 ENHRY, CDR2 SYGVKD. The CDR3 consists of 17 residues. V was pared by 3 bases and J by 2 bases, with 20 bases between. The CDR3 loop reads CAISDETGTQLTYEQYF. The CDR3 region has the DNA TGTGCCATCAGTGACGAAACCGGGACACAGCTTACCTACGAGCAGTACTTC.

The chain carries TRBV6-6 and TRBJ2-5, with D unclear. CDR1 is MNHNY and CDR2 is SVGAGI in the germline V gene (reference sequence). The CDR3 extends over 12 amino acids. V lost 2 bases, J lost 5 bases, and 6 bases lay in between. The DNA of the CDR3 is TGTGCCAGCAGTTACAATGCGGAGACCCAGTACTTC. It yields the protein CASSYNAETQYF.

The CDR3, as DNA: TGTGCCAGTAGCCTGCGGGGCCTCTATGGCTACACCTTC. Translation gives CASSLRGLYGYTF. This rearrangement joins TRBV19 to TRBJ1-2; D possibly corresponds to TRBD1 (5 bases). Trimming took 6 bases from V and 4 from J, leaving 12 bases between them. Germline values: CDR1 LNHDA, CDR2 SQIVND (reference sequence). The CDR3 is made up of 13 amino acids.

V usage is TRBV27 and J usage is TRBJ1-2; TRBD1 might be the D (6 bases). Germline V lookup: CDR1 MNHEY, CDR2 SMNVEV (reference sequence). V was clipped by 4 bases and J by 6 bases, with 18 bases between them. This CDR3 comprises 15 residues. The CDR3 is CASSSLAGGHHGYTF. For the CDR3, the DNA is TGTGCCAGCAGTTCCTTAGCGGGGGGCCATCATGGCTACACCTTC.

This chain connects TRBV9 to TRBJ2-3; D perhaps matches TRBD1 (6 bases). The CDR3 is 15 amino acids. V lost 3 bases and J 2 bases, leaving 13 bases between the germline ends. Germline CDR1 is SGDLS and CDR2 is YYNGEE. The CDR3 protein is CASSDPDSYTDTQYF. CDR3 bases: TGTGCCAGCAGCGATCCGGACAGCTACACAGATACGCAGTATTTT.

This chain links TRBV27 with TRBJ2-2; D gene uncertain. The CDR3 totals 13 residues. In germline, CDR1 is MNHEY, CDR2 SMNVEV (reference sequence). V gave up 7 bases and J gave up 3 bases, with 9 bases separating them. The CDR3 spells CASIRHDTGELFF. Here the CDR3 DNA reads TGTGCCAGCATTCGACATGACACCGGGGAGCTGTTTTTT.

V and J are TRBV4-3 and TRBJ1-1; D perhaps matches TRBD1 (6 bases). V lost 5 bases and J lost 1, with 20 bases in between. Germline-derived CDR1 and CDR2 are LGHNA and YSLEER. CDR3 length equals 17 residues. The CDR3 sequence: CASSLRAGVFPNTEAFF. CDR3 DNA: TGCGCCAGCAGCTTGCGGGCAGGGGTCTTCCCGAACACTGAAGCTTTCTTT.

This clone has just a few counts. The rearrangement links TRBV7-9 to TRBJ1-1, with a weak D call TRBD1 (6 bases). This CDR3 spans 14 amino acids. Germline lookup yields CDR1 SEHNR and CDR2 FQNEAQ (reference sequence). V lost 5 bases and J 1 base, leaving 11 bases between the germline ends. CDR3 loop: CASSGTTGNTEAFF. The CDR3 DNA follows: TGTGCCAGCAGCGGCACGACAGGGAACACTGAAGCTTTCTTT.

This sequence joins TRBV28 and TRBJ2-3; 8 nucleotides align to TRBD1. Germline CDR1 and CDR2: MDHEN and SYDVKM. V lost 5 bases to trimming and J lost 7 bases; unmatched junction nucleotides: 8. CDR3 length equals 14 residues. CDR3 in DNA: TGTGCCAGCAGTAACACAGGGGGACGGAATACGCAGTATTTT. Translated, it gives CASSNTGGRNTQYF.

The rearrangement joins TRBV11-3 to TRBJ1-1, with D possibly being TRBD1 (6 bases). Trimming took off 4 bases at V and 5 bases at J, with 11 bases between the two ends. CDR1 is SGHNT and CDR2 is YENEEA in the germline V gene. CDR3 size: 13 residues. The CDR3 DNA is TGTGCCAGCAGCTCTCTAGGGGGAACTGAAGCTTTCTTT. This gives the protein CASSSLGGTEAFF.

The V gene is TRBV2, the J gene TRBJ1-1; D is undetermined. CDR3 size: 13 residues. Trimming removed 6 bases from V and 1 base from J, with 9 bases in between. Germline-derived CDR1 and CDR2 are SNHLY and FYNNEI. The CDR3, as DNA: TGTGCCAGCAGAACAGTCGGGAACACTGAAGCTTTCTTT. It specifies CASRTVGNTEAFF.

Here the CDR3 DNA reads TGTGCCAGCAGTGAATGGGGGGGCGGCCAGAACACTGAAGCTTTCTTT. Translated: CASSEWGGGQNTEAFF. This chain links TRBV25-1 with TRBJ1-1; D possibly corresponds to TRBD1 (6 bases). CDR1 is MGHDK, CDR2 SYGVNS, per germline. Trimming stripped 1 base from V and 1 base from J, with 13 bases between. The CDR3 consists of 16 residues.

The chain carries TRBV6-1 and TRBJ1-1, with 7 positions matching TRBD1. Trimming at V came to 7 bases and at J to 8 bases, leaving 10 bases not matched to a gene. The CDR3 is 13 amino acids. The germline V gene encodes CDR1 MNHNS and CDR2 SASEGT. The CDR3 sequence is CASKIGQVGEAFF. The CDR3 DNA sequence: TGTGCCAGCAAGATCGGACAGGTAGGGGAAGCTTTCTTT.

V gene TRBV5-4 combines with J gene TRBJ1-2, with 8 nucleotides matching TRBD1. Trimming took 4 bases from V and 0 from J; bases not matched to a gene: 5. The germline CDR1 and CDR2 sequences are SGHNT and YYREEE (reference sequence). This CDR3 has 15 residues. CDR3 DNA sequence: TGTGCCAGCAGCCTAGGGACAGGACCTAACTATGGCTACACCTTC. This sequence encodes CASSLGTGPNYGYTF.

The V gene is TRBV9, the J gene TRBJ1-3, with D perhaps TRBD1 (5 bases). The germline V gene has CDR1 SGDLS and CDR2 YYNGEE. CDR3 size: 15 residues. The V end lost 0 bases, the J end lost 2 bases, and 9 bases lay between the germline ends. CDR3 sequence (DNA): TGTGCCAGCAGCGTAGCGCGGACAACTGGAAACACCATATATTTT. This gives the protein CASSVARTTGNTIYF.

The CDR3 is CASSFTGVHGYTF. The CDR3 DNA reads as TGCGCCAGCAGCTTTACAGGGGTTCATGGCTACACCTTC. The chain joins TRBV5-1 to TRBJ1-2; 7 nucleotides align to TRBD1. The trim removed 2 bases at V and 6 bases at J, leaving 4 bases unmatched. The CDR3 consists of 13 residues. Germline-derived CDR1 and CDR2 are SGHRS and YFSETQ.